This TCR beta chain came from a study of OX40 agonist ivuxolimab in advanced cancers. Study context: The group had a mean age of around 64 years, ranged from 23 to 79, and was just under 85% male.

Concerning this clone: No antigen is known for it.

Profiling relied on immunoSEQ multiplex PCR, and the TCRdb table lists in-frame clones only, not all of them. This sample has about 61,000 clones, with roughly 84% found just once. Findings and caveats of the study: Researchers did not determine the expanded peripheral T cells' antigen specificity.

At baseline, cycle 4 day 1, and cycle 7 day 1, blood was sampled. The CDR3 totals 14 residues. Per germline, CDR1 SGDLS and CDR2 YYNGEE. Between the trimmed V and J ends, which lost 0 bases and 5 bases, there was a span of 10 bases. The sequence derives from an adult with an advanced solid tumor such as melanoma, head and neck, liver or kidney cancer. The V call is TRBV9, the J call TRBJ2-3; D remains ambiguous. This specimen consisted of CD4+ or CD8+ T cells sorted from blood, obtained in a trial of the OX40 agonist ivuxolimab. CDR3 sequence: CASSVGVIGDTQYF. The CDR3 DNA is TGTGCCAGCAGCGTAGGTGTTATAGGAGATACGCAGTATTTT.